The 30 T cell receptor beta chains listed next were all sequenced from one sample in a study of cytomegalovirus exposure and HLA in healthy donors. The PCR employed 60 Vbeta primers together with 13 Jbeta primers. TCRdb's copy holds only in-frame clones and misses some; the assay was immunoSEQ multiplex PCR. The repertoire holds around 180,000 clones, with roughly 80% as singletons. Sequenced sample: PBMCs. The receptors originated from a boy younger than 18 in good health and CMV-seronegative.

The J gene is TRBJ1-2, the V gene TRBV7-6; unclear D gene. The CDR3 runs 14 residues. CDR1 and CDR2 (germline): SGHVS, FNYEAQ. The V gene lost 1 base and the J gene lost 7 bases, with 13 bases spanning the gap. CDR3 coding DNA: TGTGCCAGCAGCTTAGGGACTGACCCGGGTGGCTACACCTTC. It encodes CASSLGTDPGGYTF.

The CDR3 sequence: CASSPLAGESSYEQYF. DNA of the CDR3: TGTGCCAGCAGCCCATTAGCGGGAGAGAGCTCCTACGAGCAGTACTTC. The gene calls are TRBV7-9 and TRBJ2-7, with 9 bases matching TRBD2. Germline CDR1 is SEHNR and CDR2 is FQNEAQ (reference sequence). This CDR3 has 16 residues. J gave up 0 bases and V 5 bases, and 8 bases lay outside the gene matches.

The chain combines TRBV7-8 with TRBJ2-2; 14 bases are a match to TRBD2. The germline V gene has CDR1 SGHVS and CDR2 FQNEAQ. V lost 5 bases to trimming and J lost 3 bases; unmatched junction nucleotides: 8. The CDR3 is 18 residues long. The CDR3 coding sequence is TGTGCCAGCAGCCCAGGGACTAGCGGGAGTGTTTACACCGGGGAGCTGTTTTTT. Protein: CASSPGTSGSVYTGELFF.

This sequence joins TRBV6-6 and TRBJ1-5; D unclear. Trimming shortened V by 2 bases and J by 1 base, and 6 bases separated the two germline ends. Germline loops: CDR1 MNHNY, CDR2 SVGAGI (reference sequence). The CDR3 consists of 14 residues. The CDR3: CASSYGQSNQPQHF. The CDR3 DNA sequence: TGTGCCAGCAGTTACGGCCAGAGCAATCAGCCCCAGCATTTT.

Worth noting for this clone: A junction end diverges from the germline sequence, so it may reflect a read error. The chain joins TRBV5-1 to TRBJ2-2, with TRBD1 identical over 10 bases. Germline CDR1 is SGHRS and CDR2 is YFSETQ. The CDR3 is 17 residues long. CDR3 nucleotide sequence: TGCGCCAGCAGCTCTCGGAATTCGGGGACAGGGGCCGGGGGGCTGTTTTTT. It specifies CASSSRNSGTGAGGLFF.

The genes are TRBV12-2 and TRBJ1-6; the table names TRBD1, a call not compared with the DNA. TRBV12-2 is described as a pseudogene. The CDR3 is made up of 15 amino acids. The chain's CDR3 is CASRLENRGNSPLHF. The CDR3 region has the DNA TGTGCAAGTCGCTTAGAGAACAGGGGAAACTCACCCCTCCACTTT.

V usage is TRBV12-5 and J usage is TRBJ2-3; D possibly corresponds to TRBD2 (6 bases). Germline CDR1 LGHNT, CDR2 FRNRAP. Trimming took 4 bases from V and 6 from J, leaving 11 bases between them. The CDR3 has 13 amino acids. CDR3 DNA: TGTGCTAGTGGTTGGGGACTCACTGATACGCAGTATTTT. Translated: CASGWGLTDTQYF.

Only one count was recorded for this clone. The chain carries TRBV5-1 and TRBJ2-2; 10 bases match TRBD2. Germline V lookup: CDR1 SGHRS, CDR2 YFSETQ. This CDR3 has 16 residues. Trimming took 0 bases from V and 6 from J; bases not matched to a gene: 5. The CDR3 is CASSLESGRASGELFF. The CDR3 region has the DNA TGCGCCAGCAGCTTGGAAAGCGGGAGGGCCTCCGGGGAGCTGTTTTTT.

This chain links TRBV7-6 with TRBJ1-3; D call uncertain. The CDR3 spans 15 residues. V dropped 5 bases and J dropped 0 bases, with 11 bases sitting between them. Germline V lookup: CDR1 SGHVS, CDR2 FNYEAQ. In DNA, the CDR3 is TGTGCCAGCAGCCCTACCGGGTCCTCTGGAAACACCATATATTTT. Its protein product is CASSPTGSSGNTIYF.

The chain couples TRBV5-8 to TRBJ2-5; tentative D call: TRBD1 (6 bases). Trimming stripped 5 bases from V and 2 bases from J, with 16 bases between. Per germline, CDR1 SGHTS and CDR2 YDEGEE. The length of the CDR3 is 15 residues. Written as DNA, the CDR3 is TGTGCCAGCAGAGCCCCTAGCAGGGGACAAGAGACCCAGTACTTC. It yields the protein CASRAPSRGQETQYF. Full variable domain (missing parts from reference TRBV5-8 and TRBJ2-5): EAGVTQSPTHLIKTRGQQATLRCSPISGHTSVYWYQQALGLGLQFLLWYDEGEERNRGNFPPRFSGRQFPNYSSELNVNALELEDSALYLCASRAPSRGQETQYFGPGTRLLVL.

Worth noting for this clone: A read error may account for a junction end that differs from germline. The rearrangement uses TRBV7-7 and TRBJ2-2; a possible D gene is TRBD1 (7 bases). This CDR3 contains 18 residues. Germline CDR1 reads SSHAT; CDR2 reads FNYEAQ (reference sequence). CDR3 loop: CASRERGGQGGTTGELFF. DNA of the CDR3: TGTGCTAGCAGAGAAAGGGGTGGGCAGGGGGGTACCACCGGGGAGCTGTTTTTT.

The chain links TRBV27 to TRBJ1-1; D unclear. Trimming removed 3 bases at V and 0 bases at J, with 11 bases between. This CDR3 has 15 amino acids. Germline assignment: CDR1 MNHEY and CDR2 SMNVEV (reference sequence). CDR3 coding DNA: TGTGCCAGCAGTTTGAGGAGCAACATGAACACTGAAGCTTTCTTT. Protein product: CASSLRSNMNTEAFF.

The rearrangement uses TRBV7-2 and TRBJ1-2; D not resolved. The V end was cut by 0 bases, the J end by 5 bases, with 7 bases between. The germline V gene has CDR1 SGHTA and CDR2 FQGNSA. CDR3 size: 13 residues. This chain's CDR3 is CASSLATGYGYTF. For the CDR3, the DNA is TGTGCCAGCAGCTTAGCGACGGGGTATGGCTACACCTTC.

The rearrangement uses TRBV5-8 and TRBJ2-7, with 7 bases aligning to TRBD1. The CDR3 contains 13 residues. The germline gives CDR1 SGHTS, CDR2 YDEGEE. J gave up 3 bases and V 2 bases, and 2 bases lay outside the gene matches. CDR3 protein: CASSFPGGYEQYF. The CDR3 region has the DNA TGTGCCAGCAGCTTTCCAGGGGGCTACGAGCAGTACTTC.

This clone is a singleton in its sample. V and J are TRBV5-1 and TRBJ2-1; 9 positions match TRBD2. The J segment lost 1 base and the V segment lost 6 bases, leaving 11 bases of the junction unmatched. This CDR3 has 17 amino acids. Germline V gene sequence: CDR1 SGHRS, CDR2 YFSETQ. CDR3 in DNA: TGCGCCAGCAAGTGGGGGGTAGCGGGGGATTCCTACAATGAGCAGTTCTTC. This translates into CASKWGVAGDSYNEQFF.

The J gene is TRBJ2-1, the V gene TRBV27, with 14 bases aligning to TRBD2. The CDR3 runs 16 residues. The J segment lost 8 bases and the V segment lost 6 bases, leaving 9 bases of the junction unmatched. CDR1 and CDR2 from the germline V gene are MNHEY and SMNVEV (reference sequence). The CDR3 bases are TGTGCCAGCAGGACTAGCGGGAGGGTCCTCAGGTATGAGCAGTTCTTC. It translates to CASRTSGRVLRYEQFF.

The chain carries TRBV29-1 and TRBJ2-3; unclear D gene. CDR3 length: 15 residues. Deletions cut 2 bases from V and 0 bases from J, with 12 bases between. Germline V lookup: CDR1 SQVTM, CDR2 ANQGSEA. The CDR3 region is CSVEWQALSTDTQYF. Here the CDR3 DNA reads TGCAGCGTTGAATGGCAGGCCCTTAGCACAGATACGCAGTATTTT.

V is TRBV29-1 and J is TRBJ2-2; the match to TRBD1 covers 9 bases. CDR3 length equals 16 residues. Per the germline V gene, CDR1 is SQVTM and CDR2 is ANQGSEA. V lost 5 bases to trimming and J lost 5 bases; unmatched junction nucleotides: 12. The CDR3 loop is CSVRYTTGGRTGELFF. DNA of the CDR3: TGCAGCGTTCGTTATACTACAGGGGGCCGGACCGGGGAGCTGTTTTTT.

V is TRBV12-5 and J is TRBJ1-1; D is undetermined. Per germline, CDR1 LGHNT and CDR2 FRNRAP. The CDR3 is 12 residues long. The V end lost 6 bases, the J end lost 6 bases, and 11 bases lay between the germline ends. In DNA, the CDR3 is TGTGCTAGTGGATATTACGGAGCTGAAGCTTTCTTT. It is translated as CASGYYGAEAFF.

This rearrangement joins TRBV5-1 to TRBJ1-1, with TRBD1 matching 9 bases. CDR1 and CDR2 from the germline V gene are SGHRS and YFSETQ. The CDR3 covers 17 residues. Trimming took 7 bases from V and 3 from J; bases not matched to a gene: 16. In nucleotides, the CDR3 is TGCGCCAGCGCCCCCGGGACAGGGATTGGCGCGGACACTGAAGCTTTCTTT. Its translation is CASAPGTGIGADTEAFF.

To note about this clone: Additional DNA sequences in this sample encode the identical CDR3. The J gene is TRBJ2-1, the V gene TRBV9; D possibly corresponds to TRBD2 (5 bases). This CDR3 region has 15 residues. Trimming removed 0 bases from V and 2 bases from J, with 9 bases in between. The germline V gene encodes CDR1 SGDLS and CDR2 YYNGEE. CDR3 bases: TGTGCCAGCAGCGTAGGGAGCGGTACCTACAATGAGCAGTTCTTC. Residues: CASSVGSGTYNEQFF.

The chain joins TRBV7-9 to TRBJ1-1, with 7 bases fitting TRBD1. V shed 1 base, J shed 2 bases, and the junction held 7 bases outside the gene matches. Germline lookup yields CDR1 SEHNR and CDR2 FQNEAQ (reference sequence). This CDR3 is built from 16 residues. In DNA, the CDR3 is TGTGCCAGCAGCTTAGGACAGGGATCATTTAACACTGAAGCTTTCTTT. It is translated as CASSLGQGSFNTEAFF.

This chain uses TRBV7-2 with TRBJ2-3; maybe TRBD2 (8 bases). CDR3 length: 16 amino acids. V lost 5 bases and J lost 1, with 16 bases in between. The germline gives CDR1 SGHTA, CDR2 FQGNSA. CDR3 nucleotides: TGTGCCAGCAGCCCTTCGGGAGGGGGCGGCACAGATACGCAGTATTTT. As protein: CASSPSGGGGTDTQYF.

The gene calls are TRBV11-1 and TRBJ1-1; 7 bases align to TRBD1. The J segment lost 1 base and the V segment lost 4 bases, leaving 6 bases of the junction unmatched. CDR1 is SGHAT and CDR2 is FQDESV in the germline V gene (reference sequence). The CDR3 has 15 amino acids. The CDR3 coding sequence is TGTGCCAGCAGCTCGAAACAGGGGACGAACACTGAAGCTTTCTTT. Its protein is CASSSKQGTNTEAFF.

The chain uses TRBV7-9 and TRBJ1-5, with TRBD1 identical over 7 bases. Germline V CDR1 and CDR2: SEHNR, FQNEAQ (reference sequence). The ends lost 3 bases at V and 6 bases at J; junction bases unmatched: 11. This CDR3 is 16 amino acids long. The CDR3 is CASSLRRDSAPQPQHF. CDR3 DNA sequence: TGTGCCAGCAGCTTGCGCCGGGACAGCGCCCCTCAGCCCCAGCATTTT. Supplemented by reference TRBV7-9 and TRBJ1-5, the full variable domain reads DTGVSQNPRHKITKRGQNVTFRCDPISEHNRLYWYRQTLGQGPEFLTYFQNEAQLEKSRLLSDRFSAERPKGSFSTLEIQRTEQGDSAMYLCASSLRRDSAPQPQHFGDGTRLSIL.

A few counts support this clone. This sequence joins TRBV6-4 and TRBJ2-3; TRBD1 aligns across 9 bases. This CDR3 has 16 amino acids. V was pared by 2 bases and J by 4 bases, with 7 bases of the junction left unmatched. CDR1 is MRHNA, CDR2 SNTAGT, per germline. CDR3 nucleotides: TGTGCCAGCAGTGACCGCCCTGACAGGGGGGCAGATACGCAGTATTTT. Translation: CASSDRPDRGADTQYF.

The rearrangement uses TRBV13 and TRBJ1-6, with 7 bases aligning to TRBD1. Germline V gene data show CDR1 as PRHDT and CDR2 as FYEKMQ (reference sequence). This CDR3 spans 15 amino acids. The ends lost 3 bases at V and 10 bases at J; junction bases unmatched: 9. This CDR3 is CASSFGTVPGSPLHF. The CDR3, as DNA: TGTGCCAGCAGCTTCGGGACAGTGCCAGGATCACCCCTCCACTTT.

This chain links TRBV6-1 with TRBJ1-5, with D perhaps TRBD1 (5 bases). V was clipped by 6 bases and J by 3 bases, with 6 bases between them. Germline CDR1 reads MNHNS; CDR2 reads SASEGT. The CDR3 loop spans 12 amino acids. CDR3 in amino acids: CASRGLNQPQHF. As DNA, the CDR3 is TGTGCCAGCAGGGGGCTCAATCAGCCCCAGCATTTT.

The V and J genes are TRBV6-1 and TRBJ1-5; D remains unclear. From germline, CDR1 is MNHNS and CDR2 SASEGT. With 3 bases removed from V and 9 bases from J, the gap between germline ends came to 6 bases. The CDR3 is 11 amino acids. The CDR3, as DNA: TGTGCCAGCAGTGAGACTGCGCCCCAGCATTTT. The encoded protein is CASSETAPQHF.

CDR3 nucleotides: TGTGCCAGCAGAACTAGCGGGCGCAACACAGATACGCAGTATTTT. Its protein product is CASRTSGRNTDTQYF. The V gene is TRBV7-2, the J gene TRBJ2-3; 9 nucleotides match TRBD2. CDR3 length: 15 residues. Germline CDR1 and CDR2: SGHTA and FQGNSA. The V and J ends lost 6 bases and 2 bases, in that order; junction bases with no gene match: 6.